The clone carrying this T cell receptor beta chain was seen only a few times. The antigen is not known. This record comes from a study of early T cells in non-severe SARS-CoV-2 infection. The study, taken as a whole, reports: VDJdb-based annotation leaned toward anti-spike CD8 responses and missed private and CD4 specificities.

TCRdb reprocessed the 5' RACE reads with MiXCR, giving one entry per CDR3 protein. The data show roughly 25,000 distinct CDR3 sequences, about 4% seen once. There are 15 residues in the CDR3. Trimming pared 2 bases from V and 1 base from J, leaving 11 bases between. Per the germline V gene, CDR1 is SGHTA and CDR2 is FQGTGA. Sequencing was carried out using whole blood. This chain joins TRBV7-3 and TRBJ2-5; no definite D call. The TCR originated in an adult who was a healthcare worker with PCR-confirmed SARS-CoV-2 infection or an uninfected control (not recorded which). The CDR3 bases are TGTGCCAGCAGCTTAGGGCCCAGTCCCCAAGAGACCCAGTACTTC. Translating it yields CASSLGPSPQETQYF.